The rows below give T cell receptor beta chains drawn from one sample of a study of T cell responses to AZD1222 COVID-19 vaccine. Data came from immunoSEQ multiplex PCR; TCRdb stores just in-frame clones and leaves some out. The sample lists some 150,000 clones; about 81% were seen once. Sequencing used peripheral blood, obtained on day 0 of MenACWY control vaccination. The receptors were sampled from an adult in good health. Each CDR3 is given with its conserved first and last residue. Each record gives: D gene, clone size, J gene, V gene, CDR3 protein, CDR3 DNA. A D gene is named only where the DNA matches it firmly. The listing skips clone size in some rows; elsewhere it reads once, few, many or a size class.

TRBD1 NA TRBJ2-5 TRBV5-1 CASRGTGKYQETQYF TGCGCCAGCAGGGGGACAGGGAAGTACCAAGAGACCCAGTACTTC
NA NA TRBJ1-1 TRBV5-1 CASGQGSMNTEAFF TGCGCCAGCGGTCAGGGGTCAATGAACACTGAAGCTTTCTTT
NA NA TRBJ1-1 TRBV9 CASSVGGMNTEAFF TGTGCCAGCAGCGTAGGTGGCATGAACACTGAAGCTTTCTTT
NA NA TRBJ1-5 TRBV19 CATGTWPSNQPQHF TGTGCCACCGGGACATGGCCCTCCAATCAGCCCCAGCATTTT
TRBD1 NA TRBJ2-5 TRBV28 CASRRGRETQYF TGTGCCAGCAGAAGGGGGCGCGAGACCCAGTACTTC
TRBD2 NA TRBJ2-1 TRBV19 CASSVRLASSYNEQFF TGTGCCAGTAGTGTTCGACTAGCCTCCTCCTACAATGAGCAGTTCTTC
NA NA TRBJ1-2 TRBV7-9 CASSSARYGYTF TGTGCCAGCAGCTCAGCTCGCTATGGCTACACCTTC
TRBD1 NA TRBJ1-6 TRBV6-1 CASSDRTGQGSPLHF TGTGCCAGCAGTGATCGGACAGGGCAAGGCTCACCCCTCCACTTT
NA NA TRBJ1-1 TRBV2 CASSEQVTNTEAFF TGTGCCAGCAGTGAACAGGTTACGAACACTGAAGCTTTCTTT
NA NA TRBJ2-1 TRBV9 CASSGGTRSNEQFF TGTGCCAGCAGCGGCGGGACTCGATCTAATGAGCAGTTCTTC
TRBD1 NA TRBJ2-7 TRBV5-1 CASSFGDRGLPGDYEQYF TGCGCCAGCAGCTTTGGGGACAGGGGCCTACCTGGGGACTACGAGCAGTACTTC
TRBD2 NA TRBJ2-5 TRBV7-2 CASSPTSGGTKTQYF TGTGCCAGCAGCCCTACTAGCGGGGGGACGAAAACCCAGTACTTC
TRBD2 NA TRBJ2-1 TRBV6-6 CASSLTSGALSYNEQFF TGTGCCAGCAGTCTTACTAGCGGGGCTCTCTCCTACAATGAGCAGTTCTTC
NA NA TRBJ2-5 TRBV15 CATSRGAQETQYF TGTGCCACCAGCAGAGGGGCCCAAGAGACCCAGTACTTC
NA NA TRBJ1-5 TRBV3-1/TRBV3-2 CASRDSYSNQPQHF TGTGCCAGCAGGGACAGTTATAGCAATCAGCCCCAGCATTTT
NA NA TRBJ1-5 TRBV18 CASSPLGGDQPQHF TGTGCCAGCTCACCACTTGGCGGAGATCAGCCCCAGCATTTT
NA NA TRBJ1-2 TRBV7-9 CASFPPRSNYGYTF TGTGCCAGCTTTCCCCCGAGGTCCAACTATGGCTACACCTTC
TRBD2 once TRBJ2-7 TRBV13 CASSSTTSGSSYEQYF TGTGCCAGCAGCTCAACGACTAGCGGGTCGTCCTACGAGCAGTACTTC
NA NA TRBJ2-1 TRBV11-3 CASSREGFRNEQFF TGTGCCAGCAGCCGCGAGGGGTTCCGGAATGAGCAGTTCTTC
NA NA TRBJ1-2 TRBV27 CASSLRALDRSYGYTF TGTGCCAGCAGTTTACGGGCCCTGGACAGAAGCTATGGCTACACCTTC
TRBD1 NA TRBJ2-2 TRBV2 CASSEGDRVLLFSPGELFF TGTGCCAGCAGTGAAGGGGACAGGGTTCTTCTTTTCAGCCCCGGGGAGCTGTTTTTT
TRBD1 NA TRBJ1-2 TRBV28 CASRRTGGLNYGYTF TGTGCCAGCAGGCGGACAGGGGGACTTAACTATGGCTACACCTTC
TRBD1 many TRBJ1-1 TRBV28 CASSRDRVTEAFF TGTGCCAGCAGCAGGGACAGGGTCACTGAAGCTTTCTTT
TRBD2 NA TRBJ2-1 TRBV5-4 CASSFGGRGIYNEQFF TGTGCCAGCAGCTTCGGAGGGAGGGGAATCTACAATGAGCAGTTCTTC
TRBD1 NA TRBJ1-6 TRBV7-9 CASSNRDRGNSPLHF TGTGCCAGCAGCAACCGGGACAGGGGTAATTCACCCCTCCACTTT
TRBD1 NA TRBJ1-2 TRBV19 CASSPGTGIPYGYTF TGTGCCAGTAGTCCAGGGACAGGGATACCCTATGGCTACACCTTC
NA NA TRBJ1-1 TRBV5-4 CASSPSHTGRNTEAFF TGTGCCAGCAGCCCATCTCACACCGGGAGGAACACTGAAGCTTTCTTT
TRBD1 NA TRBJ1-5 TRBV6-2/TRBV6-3 CASSHQFGTGASSNQPQHF TGTGCCAGCAGTCACCAATTCGGGACAGGGGCTAGTAGCAATCAGCCCCAGCATTTT
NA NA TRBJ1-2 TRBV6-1 CASREDSGDGYTF TGTGCCAGCAGGGAAGATTCGGGGGATGGCTACACCTTC
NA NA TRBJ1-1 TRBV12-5 CASGLSTMNTEAFF TGTGCTAGTGGTTTGAGCACAATGAACACTGAAGCTTTCTTT
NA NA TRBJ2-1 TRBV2 CASSEGQGRDEQFF TGTGCCAGCAGTGAAGGACAGGGGAGGGATGAGCAGTTCTTC
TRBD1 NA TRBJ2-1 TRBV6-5 CASSYKLTGGLNEQFF TGTGCCAGCAGTTACAAATTGACAGGGGGCCTCAATGAGCAGTTCTTC
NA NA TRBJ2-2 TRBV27 CASSSRGTGELFF TGTGCCAGCAGTTCGCGGGGCACCGGGGAGCTGTTTTTT
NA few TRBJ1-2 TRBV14 CASSHWGNGYTF TGTGCCAGCAGCCACTGGGGAAATGGCTACACCTTC
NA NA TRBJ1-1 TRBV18 CASSPTANTEAFF TGTGCCAGCTCACCTACAGCGAACACTGAAGCTTTCTTT
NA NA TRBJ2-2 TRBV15 CATSRVGGHSGELFF TGTGCCACCAGCAGAGTAGGGGGTCATTCCGGGGAGCTGTTTTTT
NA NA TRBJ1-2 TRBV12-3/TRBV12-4 CASSPRRGDGYTF TGTGCCAGCAGTCCCCGAAGGGGCGATGGCTACACCTTC
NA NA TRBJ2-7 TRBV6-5 CASSYDGVVYEQYF TGTGCCAGCAGTTATGATGGGGTTGTCTACGAGCAGTACTTC
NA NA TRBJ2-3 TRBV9 CASSASLGRPGTDTQYF TGTGCCAGCAGCGCAAGCCTCGGACGACCCGGCACAGATACGCAGTATTTT
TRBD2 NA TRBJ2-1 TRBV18 CASSPGTSYEQFF TGTGCCAGCTCACCAGGGACTAGCTATGAGCAGTTCTTC
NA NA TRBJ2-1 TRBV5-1 CASSKQGEGYNEQFF TGCGCCAGCAGCAAACAGGGTGAAGGCTACAATGAGCAGTTCTTC
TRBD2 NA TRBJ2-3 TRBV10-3 CAISTPGLAQDTQYF TGTGCCATCAGCACTCCGGGACTAGCTCAGGATACGCAGTATTTT